This TCR beta chain was identified in a study of response to subunit inactivated influenza vaccine. The CDR3 has 15 residues. Germline CDR1 MNHNS, CDR2 SASEGT. V was shortened by 5 bases and J by 1 base, with 9 bases between the two germline ends. Study-wide points: Authors suggested that a seasonal influenza vaccination recruits few new T cells each time.

On this clonotype: Its antigen is unidentified.

In TCRdb, the RT-PCR reads were re-called with MiXCR into one record per CDR3 protein. In the table there are approximately 500,000 distinct CDR3 sequences, approximately 12% of which are singletons. This material consisted of PBMCs from blood, taken 45 days after vaccination. The receptor's source is a man aged 45-65 years who received an inactivated influenza vaccine. This chain uses TRBV6-1 with TRBJ2-6; tentatively, D is TRBD2 (5 bases). The CDR3 bases are TGTGCCAGCAGTAAAGGACTTTCTGGGGCCAACGTCCTGACTTTC. It encodes CASSKGLSGANVLTF.